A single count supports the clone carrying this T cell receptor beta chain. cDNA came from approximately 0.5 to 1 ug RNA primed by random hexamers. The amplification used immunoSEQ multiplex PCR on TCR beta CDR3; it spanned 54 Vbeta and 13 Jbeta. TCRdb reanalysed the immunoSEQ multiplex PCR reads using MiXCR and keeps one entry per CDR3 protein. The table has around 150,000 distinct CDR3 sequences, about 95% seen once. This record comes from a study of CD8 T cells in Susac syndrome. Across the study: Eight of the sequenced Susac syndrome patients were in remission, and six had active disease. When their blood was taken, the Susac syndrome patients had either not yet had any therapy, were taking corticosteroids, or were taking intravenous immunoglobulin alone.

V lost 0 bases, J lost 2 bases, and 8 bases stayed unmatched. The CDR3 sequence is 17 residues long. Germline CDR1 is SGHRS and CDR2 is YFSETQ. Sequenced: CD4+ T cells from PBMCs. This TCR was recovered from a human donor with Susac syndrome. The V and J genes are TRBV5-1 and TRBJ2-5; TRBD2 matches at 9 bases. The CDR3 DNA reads TGCGCCAGCAGCTTGGGGATGGTAGCGGGGGCGCAAGAGACCCAGTACTTC. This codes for CASSLGMVAGAQETQYF.